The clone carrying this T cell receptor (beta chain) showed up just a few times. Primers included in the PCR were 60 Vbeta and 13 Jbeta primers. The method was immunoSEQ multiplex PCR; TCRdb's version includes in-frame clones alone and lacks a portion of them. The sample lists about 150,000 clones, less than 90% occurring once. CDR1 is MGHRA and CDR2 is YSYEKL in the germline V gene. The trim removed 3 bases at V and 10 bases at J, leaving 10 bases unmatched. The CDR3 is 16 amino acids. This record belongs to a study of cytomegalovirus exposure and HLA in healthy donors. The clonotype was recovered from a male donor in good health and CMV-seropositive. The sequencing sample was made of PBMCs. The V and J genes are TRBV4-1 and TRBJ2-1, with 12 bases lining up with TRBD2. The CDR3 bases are TGCGCCAGCAGCCAGGACCCGGGACTAGCGGGTCGAGAGCAGTTCTTC. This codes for CASSQDPGLAGREQFF.